A single sample gave rise to the 15 T cell receptor beta chains below, sequenced in a study of immune evolution from preneoplasia to lung adenocarcinoma (dated by TCRdb to the early 2020s). The protocol used for the library was the immunoSEQ multiplex PCR assay. This immuneACCESS table, as held by TCRdb, lists in-frame sequences with V and J called but not all clones. Of the missing ones, under half trace to an unresolved V gene in checked studies; the others have no known cause. The sample table contains thousands of clones; only one count was recorded for roughly 74% of them. The leading ten clones occupy roughly 9.8% of the sample. The specimen sequenced was FFPE adjacent normal lung tissue. These receptors were taken from a donor at least 70 years old with lung adenocarcinoma.

By share, this clone ranks as medium-sized. This chain uses TRBV27 with TRBJ2-7; D unresolved. The V gene lost 5 bases and the J gene lost 5 bases, with 16 bases spanning the gap. Germline lookup yields CDR1 MNHEY and CDR2 SMNVEV (reference sequence). The CDR3 sequence is 14 residues long. The CDR3 region is CASSQHIKPHEQYF. The CDR3 DNA sequence: TGTGCCAGCAGTCAACACATTAAACCCCACGAGCAGTACTTC.

This clone showed up just once. Lacking the conserved final phenylalanine or tryptophan, this CDR3 likely reflects a read error. The DNA is omitted, as the CDR3 cannot be located on it reliably, and the CDR3 follows TCRdb's listing. V gene TRBV20-1 combines with J gene TRBJ1-1. A total of 10 residues make up the CDR3, ends included. CDR1 DFQATT and CDR2 SNEGSKA come from the germline V gene (reference sequence). This CDR3 reads CSAVPGRAWG.

The CDR3 DNA reads as TGTGCCTGGGAGACAGGAAACACTGAAGCTTTCTTT. Encoded protein: CAWETGNTEAFF. The gene calls are TRBV30 and TRBJ1-1, with D perhaps TRBD1 (6 bases). V lost 5 bases to trimming and J lost 2 bases, with 9 bases between them. There are 12 residues in the CDR3. The germline V gene has CDR1 GTSNPN and CDR2 SVGIG (reference sequence).

This clone was detected only a few times. The genes are TRBV5-1 and TRBJ2-5, with D unclear. The CDR3 has 12 amino acids. Trimming pared 4 bases from V and 3 bases from J, leaving 7 bases between. The germline V gene encodes CDR1 SGHRS and CDR2 YFSETQ. CDR3 residues: CASSLGKETQYF. As DNA, the CDR3 is TGCGCCAGCAGCCTAGGGAAAGAGACCCAGTACTTC.

The chain has TRBV19 and TRBJ2-7; D ambiguous. The V end lost 5 bases, the J end lost 4 bases, and 12 bases lay between the germline ends. Germline-derived CDR1 and CDR2 are LNHDA and SQIVND (reference sequence). The CDR3 is 13 residues long. The DNA for the CDR3 is TGTGCCAGTAGTTGGTCAGTCTCGTACGAGCAGTACTTC. Encoded protein: CASSWSVSYEQYF.

This chain connects TRBV7-9 to TRBJ2-1; 9 bases line up with TRBD2. V dropped 1 base and J dropped 5; count of bases not matched to a gene: 6. CDR1 is SEHNR and CDR2 is FQNEAQ in the germline V gene (reference sequence). The CDR3 contains 16 residues. For the CDR3, the DNA is TGTGCCAGCAGCTTAGTAGGCGGGGGGGCCCACAATGAGCAGTTCTTC. Protein sequence: CASSLVGGGAHNEQFF.

This chain links TRBV7-9 with TRBJ1-1; TRBD1 matches at 7 bases. The CDR3 is 16 residues long. The germline V gene has CDR1 SEHNR and CDR2 FQNEAQ (reference sequence). J was trimmed by 4 bases and V by 1 base; bases with no gene match: 9. CDR3 region: CASSLGAIDRATEAFF. In nucleotides, the CDR3 is TGTGCCAGCAGCTTAGGAGCGATCGACAGGGCCACTGAAGCTTTCTTT. Based on the CDR3 plus reference TRBV7-9 and TRBJ1-1, the full variable domain is DTGVSQNPRHKITKRGQNVTFRCDPISEHNRLYWYRQTLGQGPEFLTYFQNEAQLEKSRLLSDRFSAERPKGSFSTLEIQRTEQGDSAMYLCASSLGAIDRATEAFFGQGTRLTVV.

Relative to its sample, this clone is medium-sized. The chain combines TRBV4-1 with TRBJ1-5; D remains ambiguous. The V end lost 7 bases, the J end lost 4 bases, and 23 bases lay between the germline ends. The CDR3 totals 17 residues. Germline-derived CDR1 and CDR2 are MGHRA and YSYEKL. The CDR3 is CASNPEGGSGLNQPQHF. CDR3 bases: TGCGCCAGCAACCCTGAGGGAGGGAGCGGGCTAAATCAGCCCCAGCATTTT.

The gene calls are TRBV5-1 and TRBJ1-1, with D perhaps TRBD1 (5 bases). V was shortened by 2 bases and J by 1 base, with 9 bases between the two germline ends. Germline V gene data show CDR1 as SGHRS and CDR2 as YFSETQ. The CDR3 runs 14 residues. The CDR3 DNA reads as TGCGCCAGCAGCTTCCAGGGTTGGAACACTGAAGCTTTCTTT. Translating gives CASSFQGWNTEAFF.

V is TRBV6-5 and J is TRBJ2-7, with D possibly TRBD1 on 6 matching bases. Per the germline V gene, CDR1 is MNHEY and CDR2 is SVGAGI. The CDR3 is 14 amino acids. The germline V and J ends were trimmed by 5 bases and 7 bases, with 18 bases remaining between them. The CDR3 DNA reads TGTGCCAGCAGTAGAGTAAGGGGGTTTGGAGAGCAGTACTTC. Translation: CASSRVRGFGEQYF.

This chain joins TRBV9 and TRBJ2-2; a possible D gene is TRBD1 (6 bases). The CDR3 consists of 15 residues. Trimming took 0 bases from V and 1 from J, leaving 7 bases between them. Germline V gene lookup returns CDR1 SGDLS and CDR2 YYNGEE. CDR3 amino acids: CASSVGGGNTGELFF. The CDR3 region has the DNA TGTGCCAGCAGCGTAGGAGGGGGGAACACCGGGGAGCTGTTTTTT.

This rearrangement joins TRBV28 to TRBJ1-5; 7 bases agree with TRBD1. CDR3 length equals 16 residues. The germline V gene encodes CDR1 MDHEN and CDR2 SYDVKM. V shed 4 bases and J 2 bases; nucleotides not matched to a gene: 8. CDR3 sequence reads: CASSSDRALGNQPQHF. The CDR3 nucleotides read TGTGCCAGCAGTTCCGACAGGGCTTTGGGCAATCAGCCCCAGCATTTT.

The chain couples TRBV4-2 to TRBJ2-7, with D possibly matching TRBD1 (6 bases). This CDR3 is 16 amino acids long. From germline, CDR1 is LGHNA and CDR2 YNFKEQ. V lost 6 bases to trimming and J lost 3 bases, with 21 bases between them. The chain's CDR3 is CASSQTGQSLFYEQYF. DNA for the CDR3: TGTGCCAGCAGTCAAACTGGACAGTCTCTTTTCTACGAGCAGTACTTC.

In its sample, this clone was seen once. This chain links TRBV29-1 with TRBJ1-5; no clear D. Germline loops: CDR1 SQVTM, CDR2 ANQGSEA. The CDR3 is 10 amino acids. In nucleotides, the CDR3 is TGCAGGATCCTAGTTGAGCCCCAGCATTTT. Translation: CRILVEPQHF.

The chain has TRBV4-1 and TRBJ2-7, with 7 bases that match TRBD1. The germline V gene encodes CDR1 MGHRA and CDR2 YSYEKL. CDR3 length equals 15 residues. The V gene end was trimmed by 2 bases and the J gene end by 5 bases; junction bases not matched to a gene: 9. CDR3 protein: CASSQQTGWYDEQYF. The CDR3 DNA follows: TGCGCCAGCAGCCAACAGACAGGGTGGTATGACGAGCAGTACTTC.